The next 15 T cell receptor beta chains were all read from a single sample in a study of T cell repertoires in cytomegalovirus infection. TCRdb re-called the reads through MiXCR, storing one row per CDR3 protein. In the table there are under 150,000 distinct CDR3 sequences, around 25% of which are singletons. Their antigens are not known. Sequencing was performed on PBMCs, sequenced either directly or after in vitro stimulation (not recorded which). The receptors stem from a human donor in good health (CMV status not recorded). Some clones in this sample may be carry-over from other donors' samples.

The genes are TRBV7-2 and TRBJ1-2; D is possibly TRBD1 (5 bases). Germline CDR1 is SGHTA and CDR2 is FQGNSA. Trimming left V 1 base short and J 5 bases short, with 14 bases between. CDR3 length: 15 amino acids. CDR3 loop: CASSLESQGQYGYTF. In DNA, the CDR3 is TGTGCCAGCAGCTTAGAATCCCAGGGCCAATATGGCTACACCTTC. Complete variable domain (other parts from reference TRBV7-2 and TRBJ1-2): GAGVSQSPSNKVTEKGKDVELRCDPISGHTALYWYRQSLGQGLEFLIYFQGNSAPDKSGLPSDRFSAERTGGSVSTLTIQRTQQEDSAVYLCASSLESQGQYGYTFGSGTRLTVV.

This clonotype was seen only a few times. J is TRBJ2-3 and V is TRBV4-3, with D uncertain. Trimming cost V 2 bases and J 0 bases, with 6 bases left between them. The length of the CDR3 is 14 residues. Germline V gene lookup returns CDR1 LGHNA and CDR2 YSLEER. Written as DNA, the CDR3 is TGCGCCAGCAGCCAACTGGTTAGCACAGATACGCAGTATTTT. Protein: CASSQLVSTDTQYF.

Note on this clonotype: Because the CDR3 is missing its conserved closing phenylalanine or tryptophan, this is likely a read error. The chain links TRBV9 to TRBJ1-4, with D perhaps TRBD1 (6 bases). CDR1 and CDR2 (germline): SGDLS, YYNGEE. The ends were cut back, 2 bases at V and 6 bases at J, with 11 bases in the middle. CDR3 length: 14 residues. The CDR3 coding sequence is TGTGCCAGCAGCGTTTCAGGGGTCCATGAAAAACTGTTTTAT. Translation gives CASSVSGVHEKLFY.

V and J are TRBV24-1 and TRBJ2-3, with D possibly matching TRBD1 (6 bases). The germline V and J ends were trimmed by 3 bases and 2 bases, with 11 bases remaining between them. The CDR3 consists of 15 residues. The germline V gene has CDR1 KGHDR and CDR2 SFDVKD. The CDR3 sequence is CATSDRQEVTDTQYF. Written as DNA, the CDR3 is TGTGCCACCAGTGATCGACAGGAGGTCACAGATACGCAGTATTTT.

J is TRBJ2-4 and V is TRBV19; D may be TRBD1 (5 bases). Trimming stripped 3 bases from V and 2 bases from J, with 14 bases between. The CDR3 totals 16 residues. Germline-derived CDR1 and CDR2 are LNHDA and SQIVND (reference sequence). The CDR3 spells CASSMYPGLPKNIQYF. In DNA, the CDR3 is TGTGCCAGTAGTATGTATCCAGGGTTACCCAAAAACATTCAGTACTTC.

Ten or more counts support this clonotype. V and J are TRBV5-4 and TRBJ1-5, with 7 bases that match TRBD1. V was clipped by 4 bases and J by 4 bases; unmatched bases: 8. Germline loops: CDR1 SGHNT, CDR2 YYREEE (reference sequence). This CDR3 has 15 residues. The CDR3, as DNA: TGTGCCAGCAGCCAGGGGGACAGCCTAAATCAGCCCCAGCATTTT. This sequence encodes CASSQGDSLNQPQHF. The whole variable domain, remainder taken from reference TRBV5-4 and TRBJ1-5, is ETGVTQSPTHLIKTRGQQVTLRCSSQSGHNTVSWYQQALGQGPQFIFQYYREEENGRGNFPPRFSGLQFPNYSSELNVNALELDDSALYLCASSQGDSLNQPQHFGDGTRLSIL.

The V gene is TRBV25-1, the J gene TRBJ1-1; 7 nucleotides align to TRBD1. This CDR3 spans 13 amino acids. Trimming removed 4 bases from V and 3 bases from J; junction bases left unmatched: 2. From germline, CDR1 is MGHDK and CDR2 SYGVNS. The CDR3 here is CASSGRGYTEAFF. The DNA of the CDR3 is TGTGCCAGCAGTGGCAGGGGGTACACTGAAGCTTTCTTT.

The chain recombines TRBV7-4 with TRBJ2-3; TRBD2 aligns across 11 bases. Trimming took 6 bases from V and 6 from J; bases not matched to a gene: 8. The CDR3 spans 15 residues. From germline, CDR1 is SGHVT and CDR2 SQSDAQ. CDR3 protein: CASRTVAGGPDTQYF. Here the CDR3 DNA reads TGTGCCAGCAGGACCGTAGCGGGAGGGCCGGATACGCAGTATTTT.

This clonotype was observed a handful of times. This sequence joins TRBV4-1 and TRBJ2-7, with TRBD2 identical over 10 bases. The V and J ends lost 5 bases and 7 bases, in that order; junction bases with no gene match: 17. CDR3 length equals 17 residues. CDR1 and CDR2 (germline): MGHRA, YSYEKL. In nucleotides, the CDR3 is TGCGCCAGCAGCGATAGGGGGCGCGTAGCGGGAGGAGGTGAGCAGTACTTC. Protein: CASSDRGRVAGGGEQYF.

The V call is TRBV20-1, the J call TRBJ1-5; weak D call: TRBD1 (6 bases). Trimming removed 7 bases from V and 6 bases from J, with 19 bases in between. Germline lookup yields CDR1 DFQATT and CDR2 SNEGSKA (reference sequence). The CDR3 has 14 amino acids. The CDR3 protein is CSVPGQGRVQPQHF. As DNA, the CDR3 is TGCAGTGTACCGGGACAAGGCCGTGTTCAGCCCCAGCATTTT.

The rearrangement joins TRBV15 to TRBJ1-5, with D unresolved. Germline V CDR1 and CDR2: LNHNV, YYDKDF (reference sequence). The CDR3 spans 15 residues. The ends were cut back, 0 bases at V and 5 bases at J, with 11 bases in the middle. CDR3 sequence: CATSRDRQLHQPQHF. The CDR3 nucleotides are TGTGCCACCAGCAGAGACAGGCAGCTCCATCAGCCCCAGCATTTT. The whole variable domain, filled in from reference TRBV15 and TRBJ1-5, reads DAMVIQNPRYQVTQFGKPVTLSCSQTLNHNVMYWYQQKSSQAPKLLFHYYDKDFNNEADTPDNFQSRRPNTSFCFLDIRSPGLGDTAMYLCATSRDRQLHQPQHFGDGTRLSIL.

The genes are TRBV12-3 or TRBV12-4 and TRBJ1-2, with D unclear. V lost 1 base to trimming and J lost 3 bases, with 9 bases between them. The CDR3 spans 14 residues. CDR3 sequence (DNA): TGTGCCAGCAGTTTAGGCCAGCCCTACTATGGCTACACCTTC. As protein: CASSLGQPYYGYTF.

This clonotype was found a few times. The V call is TRBV7-2, the J call TRBJ1-3; D unclear. The CDR3 has 15 amino acids. Germline CDR1 SGHTA, CDR2 FQGNSA. Trimming took off 1 base at V and 0 bases at J, with 7 bases between the two ends. CDR3 loop: CASSLGVISGNTIYF. The CDR3 bases are TGTGCCAGCAGCTTAGGGGTGATCTCTGGAAACACCATATATTTT.

This clonotype appeared a few times. The rearrangement links TRBV6-6 to TRBJ1-1; tentative D call: TRBD1 (5 bases). Deletions cut 0 bases from V and 4 bases from J, with 18 bases between. Germline V gives CDR1 MNHNY, CDR2 SVGAGI (reference sequence). The CDR3 is 17 amino acids. The CDR3 nucleotides are TGTGCCAGCAGTTACTCACTTCTAGGGACGGAAAGCACTGAAGCTTTCTTT. This gives the protein CASSYSLLGTESTEAFF.

The sample holds many counts of this clonotype. The chain joins TRBV7-2 to TRBJ1-1; a weak D match, TRBD1 (5 bases). V lost 4 bases, J lost 1 base, and 10 bases lay in between. The germline V gene has CDR1 SGHTA and CDR2 FQGNSA. The CDR3 covers 14 residues. CDR3 nucleotide sequence: TGTGCCAGCAGCTCGGGACCGAGGAACACTGAAGCTTTCTTT. This codes for CASSSGPRNTEAFF.